By sample share, the clone carrying this TCR beta chain is medium-sized. The antigen remains undetermined. The data belong to a study of tumor-infiltrating lymphocytes in localized non-small cell lung cancer. About the study: From each patient, both tumor and uninvolved lung, non-adjacent to tumor, were sampled.

Whole-study results and caveats: Higher tumor T cell infiltration than in uninvolved lung was supported by TCRbeta sequencing. Different pieces of the same tissue went to different assays, confounding technical variation with intratumor heterogeneity.

Trimming left V 8 bases short and J 5 bases short, with 12 bases between. The CDR3 extends over 12 amino acids. Germline V gene lookup returns CDR1 ENHRY and CDR2 SYGVKD. Profiled with immunoSEQ multiplex PCR; TCRdb holds only in-frame clones, not every one. The sample gives 3,000 to 3,500 clones, more than 35% of which show up once; roughly a fifth is in the top ten. Specimen: uninvolved lung tissue not adjacent to the tumor. The clonotype comes from a human donor with non-small cell lung cancer. This chain connects TRBV10-3 to TRBJ1-1; D possibly corresponds to TRBD1 (5 bases). The CDR3 DNA sequence: TGTGCCATCCGGACAATGGGTACTGAAGCTTTCTTT. Amino acid sequence: CAIRTMGTEAFF.